The 8 T cell receptor beta chains below come from one sample, sequenced in a study of T cell changes during pregnancy in multiple sclerosis. Measured with immunoSEQ multiplex PCR; TCRdb has only the in-frame clones, and not every one. The sample lists under 95,000 clones, 91% occurring once. Sequencing used peripheral blood, obtained after pregnancy. These receptors were taken from a female donor in good health, enrolled as a control in a pregnancy study.

The CDR3: CASTLLTGSVGELFF. CDR3 bases: TGTGCCAGTACCCTCTTGACAGGGAGTGTCGGGGAGCTGTTTTTT. V gene TRBV19 combines with J gene TRBJ2-2, with TRBD1 matching 7 bases. V was clipped by 7 bases and J by 7 bases; unmatched bases: 12. The CDR3 consists of 15 residues. The germline V gene encodes CDR1 LNHDA and CDR2 SQIVND (reference sequence).

This chain links TRBV28 with TRBJ1-6; the D gene is possibly TRBD1 (5 bases). CDR3 length: 14 residues. Germline CDR1 is MDHEN and CDR2 is SYDVKM. Trimming took off 2 bases at V and 10 bases at J, with 12 bases between the two ends. The CDR3: CASSLAGLRSPLHF. The CDR3 DNA follows: TGTGCCAGCAGTTTAGCGGGACTAAGGTCACCCCTCCACTTT.

V and J are TRBV6-5 and TRBJ1-4; D call uncertain. The CDR3 runs to 15 residues. Trimming stripped 7 bases from V and 6 bases from J, with 18 bases between. Germline CDR1 reads MNHEY; CDR2 reads SVGAGI. CDR3 DNA: TGTGCCAGCACCGACTTAGGAAGGAGGGATGAAAAACTGTTTTTT. Translated, it gives CASTDLGRRDEKLFF.

The chain combines TRBV7-2 with TRBJ2-3, with a weak D call TRBD2 (7 bases). The CDR3 has 17 amino acids. The ends were cut back, 1 base at V and 4 bases at J, with 18 bases in the middle. Germline CDR1 reads SGHTA; CDR2 reads FQGNSA. CDR3 sequence reads: CASSLEAGGPPPDTQYF. The CDR3 nucleotides read TGTGCCAGCAGCTTAGAAGCCGGGGGGCCCCCCCCAGATACGCAGTATTTT. Based on the CDR3 plus reference TRBV7-2 and TRBJ2-3, the full variable domain is GAGVSQSPSNKVTEKGKDVELRCDPISGHTALYWYRQSLGQGLEFLIYFQGNSAPDKSGLPSDRFSAERTGGSVSTLTIQRTQQEDSAVYLCASSLEAGGPPPDTQYFGPGTRLTVL.

This clone was picked up one time. V gene TRBV6-5 combines with J gene TRBJ2-2; 14 nucleotides line up with TRBD2. Germline CDR1 is MNHEY and CDR2 is SVGAGI. The V and J ends lost 6 bases and 9 bases, in that order; junction bases with no gene match: 6. This CDR3 has 15 amino acids. CDR3 in amino acids: CASRTSGGARRELFF. The CDR3 bases are TGTGCCAGCAGGACTAGCGGGGGGGCTCGAAGGGAGCTGTTTTTT.

This chain uses TRBV12-5 with TRBJ2-2; D is possibly TRBD1 (7 bases). V lost 5 bases, J lost 5 bases, and 15 bases lay in between. The germline V gene encodes CDR1 LGHNT and CDR2 FRNRAP. This CDR3 has 15 amino acids. CDR3 region: CASGLQGGGTGELFF. The CDR3 coding sequence is TGTGCTAGTGGTCTGCAGGGGGGTGGGACCGGGGAGCTGTTTTTT.

The chain carries TRBV6-5 and TRBJ1-2, with 7 bases that match TRBD1. J gave up 8 bases and V 6 bases, and 12 bases lay outside the gene matches. Germline values: CDR1 MNHEY, CDR2 SVGAGI. The CDR3 consists of 14 residues. CDR3 DNA sequence: TGTGCCAGCAGACCGACAGGGTCGGGGTACGGCTACACCTTC. It encodes CASRPTGSGYGYTF.

The chain carries TRBV29-1 and TRBJ1-2; D possibly corresponds to TRBD1 (6 bases). With 5 bases removed from V and 3 bases from J, the gap between germline ends came to 13 bases. The CDR3 consists of 13 residues. From germline, CDR1 is SQVTM and CDR2 ANQGSEA. The CDR3 DNA follows: TGCAGCGTTACGGGGGGCAGTGACTATGGCTACACCTTC. Its protein is CSVTGGSDYGYTF.